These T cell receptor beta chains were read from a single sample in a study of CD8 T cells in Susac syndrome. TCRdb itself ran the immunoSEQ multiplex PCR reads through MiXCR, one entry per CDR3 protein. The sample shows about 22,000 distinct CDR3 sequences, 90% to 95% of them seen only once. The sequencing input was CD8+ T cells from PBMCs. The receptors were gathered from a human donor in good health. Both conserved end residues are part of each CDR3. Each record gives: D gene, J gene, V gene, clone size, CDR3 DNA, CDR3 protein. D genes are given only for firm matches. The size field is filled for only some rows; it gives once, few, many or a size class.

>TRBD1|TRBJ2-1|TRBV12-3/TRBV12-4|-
TGTGCCAGCAGCCGACAGGGGGTCAATGAGCAGTTCTTC
CASSRQGVNEQFF
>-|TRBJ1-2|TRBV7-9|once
TGTGCCAGCAGCTTCCAGAGGGGCTTATATAATTCTAACTATGGCTACACCTTC
CASSFQRGLYNSNYGYTF
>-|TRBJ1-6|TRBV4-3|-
TGCGCCAGCAGCCAAGAAAAGGGGACTAATTCACCCCTCCACTTT
CASSQEKGTNSPLHF
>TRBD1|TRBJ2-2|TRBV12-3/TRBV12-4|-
TGTGCCAGCAGACTGACAGGGCTATTAGGGACCGGGGAGCTGTTTTTT
CASRLTGLLGTGELFF
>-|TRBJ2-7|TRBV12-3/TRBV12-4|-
TGTGCCAGCAGGCTTTCAGCCCACGAGCAGTACTTC
CASRLSAHEQYF
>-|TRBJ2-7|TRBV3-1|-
TGTGCCAGCAGCCAAGAATTCGAGGGAAACGAGCAGTACTTC
CASSQEFEGNEQYF
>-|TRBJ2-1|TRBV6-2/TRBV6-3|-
TGTGCCAGCAGCCCCGTCGGACTGAGCTCCTACAATGAGCAGTTCTTC
CASSPVGLSSYNEQFF
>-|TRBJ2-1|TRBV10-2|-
TGCGCCAGCAGCGACAGATACTACAATGAGCAGTTCTTC
CASSDRYYNEQFF
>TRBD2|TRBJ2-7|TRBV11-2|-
TGTGCCAGCAGCATCGGACTAGCCTACGAGCAGTACTTC
CASSIGLAYEQYF
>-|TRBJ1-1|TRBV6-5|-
TGTGCCAGCTCCAGGGGCTGGGGCACTGAAGCTTTCTTT
CASSRGWGTEAFF
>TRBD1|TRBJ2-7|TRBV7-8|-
TGTGCCAGCAGCTCGGTACCGGGACAGGGCTCCGAGCAGTACTTC
CASSSVPGQGSEQYF
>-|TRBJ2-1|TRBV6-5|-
TGTGCCAGCTCCGAGAACGATGAGCAGTTCTTC
CASSENDEQFF
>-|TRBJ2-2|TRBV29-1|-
TGCAGCGTCGTCCACCGGAACACCGGGGAGCTGTTTTTT
CSVVHRNTGELFF
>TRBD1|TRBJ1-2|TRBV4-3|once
TGCGCCAGCAGCCGTGAGGGACAGGGGTATGATGGCTACACCTTC
CASSREGQGYDGYTF
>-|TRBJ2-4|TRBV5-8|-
TGTGCCAGCAGCCTCAGAGACTGGGGAGACATTCAGTACTTC
CASSLRDWGDIQYF
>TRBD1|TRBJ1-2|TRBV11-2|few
TGTGCCAGCAGCTTAGCTTGGGACAGCTCTAACTATGGCTACACCTTC
CASSLAWDSSNYGYTF
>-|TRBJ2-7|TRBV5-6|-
TGTGCCAGCAGCTCGGGGGCAAGGGTGCACGAGCAGTACTTC
CASSSGARVHEQYF
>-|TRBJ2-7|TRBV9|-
TGTGCCAGCAGCGCCCCGAGATCCTACGAGCAGTACTTC
CASSAPRSYEQYF
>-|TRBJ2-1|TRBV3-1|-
TGTGCCAGCAGCCGTTTATCCGATGAGCAGTTCTTC
CASSRLSDEQFF
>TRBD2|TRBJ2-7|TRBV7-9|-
TGTGCCAGCAGCTCTAGCGGGGGCTACGAGCAGTACTTC
CASSSSGGYEQYF
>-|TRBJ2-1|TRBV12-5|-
TGTGCTAGTGGTTTGAAAGGCGTCAATGAGCAGTTCTTC
CASGLKGVNEQFF
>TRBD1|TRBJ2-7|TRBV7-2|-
TGTGCCAGCAGCTCCTCGGACAGGTTAAGTACCTACGAGCAGTACTTC
CASSSSDRLSTYEQYF
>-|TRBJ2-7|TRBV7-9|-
TGTGCCAGCAGCCCAGCGGGGTGGACAGAAAAAGGCTACGAGCAGTACTTC
CASSPAGWTEKGYEQYF
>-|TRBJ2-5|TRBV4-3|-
TGCGCCAGCAGCCAATTTAGAAAAGAGACCCAGTACTTC
CASSQFRKETQYF
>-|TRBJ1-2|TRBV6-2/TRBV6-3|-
TGTGCCAGCAGTTACTCTGAGTATGGCGATGGCTACACCTTC
CASSYSEYGDGYTF
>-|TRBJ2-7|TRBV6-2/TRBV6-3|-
TGTGCCAGCAGTCCCAGAGGGCGGTACGAGCAGTACTTC
CASSPRGRYEQYF
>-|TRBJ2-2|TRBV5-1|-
TGCGCCAGCAGCGAGGGGATTAACAGATTAAACACCGGGGAGCTGTTTTTT
CASSEGINRLNTGELFF
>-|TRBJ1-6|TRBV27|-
TGTGCCAGCAGTTCTTATAATTCACCCCTCCACTTT
CASSSYNSPLHF
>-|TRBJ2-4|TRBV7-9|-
TGTGCCAGCAGCTTAGTCACAGACAGCCTAGCCAAAAACATTCAGTACTTC
CASSLVTDSLAKNIQYF
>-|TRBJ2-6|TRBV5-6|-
TGTGCCAGCAGCTTGGATACCAACGTCCTGACTTTC
CASSLDTNVLTF